A single TCR beta chain is shown here with its context. This sample is part of a study of T cells in localized non-small cell lung cancer. Generated by immunoSEQ multiplex PCR, the TCRdb table keeps only in-frame clones and is missing some. The repertoire holds around 33,000 clones, about 80% seen once, with 15% to 20% in the top ten. The V and J ends lost 2 bases and 0 bases respectively, with 11 bases between them. This CDR3 comprises 16 residues. Germline V gene sequence: CDR1 LNHDA, CDR2 SQIVND (reference sequence). The source material was peripheral blood, sampled before any cancer treatment. The chain carries TRBV19 and TRBJ1-3; perhaps TRBD1 as D (5 bases). The clonotype originates from a male donor older than 55 with stage III squamous cell lung carcinoma. CDR3 region: CASSISAQGSGNTIYF. CDR3 nucleotides: TGTGCCAGTAGTATATCGGCCCAGGGCTCTGGAAACACCATATATTTT.